Shown below are 27 T cell receptor beta chains from a single sample sequenced in a study of tumor-infiltrating lymphocytes in primary liver carcinoma. The input was 400 to 500 ng total RNA; TCR beta cDNA was made from it with a constant-region primer. The TCR beta library was amplified through three nested multiplex PCR rounds in a modified ARM-PCR procedure. PCR rounds one and two used TRBV1-TRBV30 forward primers with a C-beta reverse primer for about 11 cycles each. TCRdb redid the calling of the multiplex PCR reads with MiXCR, one entry per CDR3 protein. The sample lists roughly 53,000 distinct CDR3 sequences; over 70% were seen once. RNA and DNA were co-extracted from roughly 20-30 mg of unsorted bulk tissue. What was sequenced was liver tumor tissue from sampling region 2. Subset specified: tumor region T2, inferior pole. These receptors were taken from a man aged 40-49 years with primary liver carcinoma and hepatitis B virus infection.

This clonotype occurred a few times. The junction shows a germline mismatch at one end, possibly a read error. The chain carries TRBV5-5 and TRBJ2-1, with 11 bases that match TRBD2. The CDR3 is 14 amino acids. Germline CDR1 reads SGHKS; CDR2 reads YYEKEE (reference sequence). For the CDR3, the DNA is TGTGCCATCAGCTTGACTAGCGGGGACAATGAGCAGTTTTTC. Its protein is CAISLTSGDNEQFF.

The V gene is TRBV11-2, the J gene TRBJ2-7; TRBD2 might be the D (6 bases). V was shortened by 7 bases and J by 13 bases, with 23 bases between the two germline ends. There are 13 residues in the CDR3. CDR1 and CDR2 from the germline V gene are SGHAT and FQNNGV. CDR3 sequence (DNA): TGTGCCAGCAACTCAAGGGAGCTAGCGTCGCAATACTTC. This codes for CASNSRELASQYF. Combining the CDR3 with reference TRBV11-2 and TRBJ2-7 gives the whole variable domain EAGVAQSPRYKIIEKRQSVAFWCNPISGHATLYWYQQILGQGPKLLIQFQNNGVVDDSQLPKDRFSAERLKGVDSTLKIQPAKLEDSAVYLCASNSRELASQYFGPGTRLTVT.

On this clonotype itself: The germline gene is not matched at one end of the junction; a read error may be the cause. This sequence joins TRBV28 and TRBJ1-1; D is possibly TRBD1 (5 bases). Germline V gives CDR1 MDHEN, CDR2 SYDVKM. This CDR3 is 14 amino acids long. CDR3 nucleotides: TGTGCCAGTCACAGCCGGGGGTTGAACACTGAGGCTATCTTT. Translated, it gives CASHSRGLNTEAIF. The full variable domain, completed using reference TRBV28 and TRBJ1-1, is DVKVTQSSRYLVKRTGEKVFLECVQDMDHENMFWYRQDPGLGLRLIYFSYDVKMKEKGDIPEGYSVSREKKERFSLILESASTNQTSMYLCASHSRGLNTEAIFGQGTRLTVV.

This clonotype appeared once. This chain links TRBV6-5 with TRBJ2-1, with D perhaps matching TRBD2 (5 bases). Trimming pared 6 bases from V and 4 bases from J, leaving 19 bases between. Germline V lookup: CDR1 MNHEY, CDR2 SVGAGI. The CDR3 covers 16 residues. CDR3 coding DNA: TGTGCCAGCAGCCCCAGAATACTAGAGTTGTACAATGAGCAGTTCTTC. Amino acids: CASSPRILELYNEQFF.

Worth noting for this clonotype: At one end, the junction sequence differs from germline, possibly due to a read error. V and J are TRBV10-1 and TRBJ2-1, with D perhaps TRBD1 (5 bases). This CDR3 is 14 amino acids long. The germline CDR1 and CDR2 sequences are WNHNN and SYGVQD (reference sequence). CDR3 residues: CTSSDRSSYNEQLF. In DNA form, the CDR3 reads TGCACCAGCAGCGACAGAAGCTCCTACAATGAACAGCTCTTC.

V gene TRBV12-3 or TRBV12-4 combines with J gene TRBJ2-7, with 8 bases lining up with TRBD1. V dropped 9 bases and J dropped 6; count of bases not matched to a gene: 13. The length of the CDR3 is 14 residues. DNA for the CDR3: TGTGCCAGTAGCGCGGGACAGGCTCTCGGCGAGCAGTACTTC. It is translated as CASSAGQALGEQYF.

Remarks on this clonotype: The CDR3 does not end in the conserved phenylalanine or tryptophan, so this is likely a read error. Written as DNA, the CDR3 is TGTGCCAGCACCTTAGTCAGCGGCGGGGTTTACGAGCAGTACTCC. Protein: CASTLVSGGVYEQYS. J is TRBJ2-7 and V is TRBV13; TRBD2 is a possible D gene (6 bases). The CDR3 loop spans 15 amino acids. CDR1 is PRHDT and CDR2 is FYEKMQ in the germline V gene (reference sequence).

For this clonotype: Given the absence of the conserved phenylalanine or tryptophan at the CDR3 end, a read error is likely. The chain recombines TRBV11-2 with TRBJ2-7, with D hard to call. Per germline, CDR1 SGHAT and CDR2 FQNNGV. V dropped 4 bases and J dropped 6 bases, with 19 bases sitting between them. CDR3 length: 15 amino acids. CDR3 bases: TGTGCCAGCAGCTCCGGACGGCTTTGCGCGCGCGAGCAGTACTTA. This encodes CASSSGRLCAREQYL.

Comment on this clonotype: This may arise from a read error, as a much more abundant clone is one base away. The chain employs TRBV5-1 and TRBJ1-4; D ambiguous. Looked up from germline, CDR1 is SGHRS and CDR2 is YFSETQ. The germline V and J ends were trimmed by 5 bases and 6 bases, with 20 bases remaining between them. The CDR3 has 16 residues. The CDR3 here is CASSLGSTATDEKLFF. In DNA, the CDR3 is TGCGCCAGCAGTCTGGGATCAACTGCGACTGATGAAAAACTGTTTTTT.

CDR3: CVSSLVGGSYEQYF. Written as DNA, the CDR3 is TGTGTAAGCAGCTTAGTTGGTGGATCCTACGAGCAGTACTTC. The chain links TRBV13 to TRBJ2-7; no clear D gene. Germline V lookup: CDR1 PRHDT, CDR2 FYEKMQ (reference sequence). This CDR3 is built from 14 residues.

This clonotype was seen more than once but under ten times. This likely comes from a read error, as the CDR3 has no conserved phenylalanine or tryptophan at its end. The CDR3 here is CASGLERSSYNEQFS. CDR3 coding DNA: TGTGCCAGCGGCTTAGAGCGGAGCTCCTACAATGAGCAGTTCTCC. The gene calls are TRBV11-2 and TRBJ2-1; TRBD2 is a possible D gene (5 bases). Germline CDR1 and CDR2: SGHAT and FQNNGV. The CDR3 has 15 amino acids.

The chain is built from TRBV20-1 and TRBJ2-7; 9 bases match TRBD1. Trimming took 4 bases from V and 7 from J; bases not matched to a gene: 14. Germline V CDR1 and CDR2: DFQATT, SNEGSKA (reference sequence). The CDR3 runs 15 residues. The chain's CDR3 is CSAKTGTGYMVEQYF. As DNA, the CDR3 is TGCAGTGCTAAGACCGGGACAGGGTATATGGTGGAGCAGTACTTC.

As to this clonotype: Compared with germline, one end of the junction differs, possibly owing to a read error. J is TRBJ2-1 and V is TRBV4-2; 9 bases match TRBD2. CDR3 length: 18 residues. The V gene's germline CDR1 is LGHNA and CDR2 YNFKEQ. Here the CDR3 DNA reads TGTGCCAGCAACCAAGAGGACAGGTACACTGGCCTAGCGGGACGTCAGTTCTTC. Encoded protein: CASNQEDRYTGLAGRQFF.

Turning to this clonotype: The junction departs from germline at one end; a sequencing error may be responsible. The chain employs TRBV11-2 and TRBJ2-3, with 9 bases that match TRBD2. The CDR3 covers 16 residues. The germline V gene has CDR1 SGHAT and CDR2 FQNNGV. The CDR3: CVSSPPTSGSTDTQYF. CDR3 DNA sequence: TGTGTCAGCAGCCCCCCGACTAGCGGTAGTACAGATACGCAGTATTTT. Using reference TRBV11-2 and TRBJ2-3 for the parts outside the CDR3, the full variable domain is EAGVAQSPRYKIIEKRQSVAFWCNPISGHATLYWYQQILGQGPKLLIQFQNNGVVDDSQLPKDRFSAERLKGVDSTLKIQPAKLEDSAVYLCVSSPPTSGSTDTQYFGPGTRLTVL.

For this clonotype: The CDR3 does not end in the conserved phenylalanine or tryptophan, so this is likely a read error. The CDR3 DNA reads as TGTGCCAGCGGCTTGGATATAGGACTAGCCATGGGTGAGCAGTTCCTC. Protein product: CASGLDIGLAMGEQFL. The rearrangement uses TRBV11-2 and TRBJ2-1; the match to TRBD2 covers 8 bases. Germline CDR1 is SGHAT and CDR2 is FQNNGV. This CDR3 spans 16 amino acids.

Concerning this clonotype: The junction shows a germline mismatch at one end, possibly a read error. The gene calls are TRBV6-5 and TRBJ1-4, with D maybe TRBD1 (6 bases). The CDR3 length is 15 residues. Germline CDR1 MNHEY, CDR2 SVGAGI. CDR3 DNA sequence: TGTGCCGGCAGTAAACAGGGCTTTCTGGGCGAAAAACTGTTTTTT. Its protein product is CAGSKQGFLGEKLFF.

This chain joins TRBV7-8 and TRBJ1-2; no reliable D call. CDR3 length: 13 residues. Germline CDR1 is SGHVS and CDR2 is FQNEAQ. V gave up 5 bases and J gave up 0 bases, with 7 bases separating them. In nucleotides, the CDR3 is TGTGCCAGCAGCGTACAGACTAACTATGGCTACACCTTC. Residues: CASSVQTNYGYTF.

About this clonotype: One end of the junction fails to match germline, which may point to a read error. The chain recombines TRBV29-1 with TRBJ2-6; 7 bases fit TRBD2. The CDR3 spans 13 residues. The germline V gene has CDR1 SQVTM and CDR2 ANQGSEA. Here the CDR3 reads CNVMAGRANVLTF. As DNA, the CDR3 is TGCAACGTGATGGCAGGGAGGGCCAACGTCCTGACCTTC. The full variable domain, with the rest looked up from reference TRBV29-1 and TRBJ2-6, is SAVISQKPSRDICQRGTSLTIQCQVDSQVTMMFWYRQQPGQSLTLIATANQGSEATYESGFVIDKFPISRPNLTFSTLTVSNMSPEDSSIYLCNVMAGRANVLTFGAGSRLTVL.

Of note for this clonotype: A junction end diverges from the germline sequence, so it may reflect a read error. The V gene is TRBV4-2, the J gene TRBJ1-6, with D unclear. CDR3 length: 16 residues. In germline, CDR1 is LGHNA, CDR2 YNFKEQ. Here the CDR3 reads CASTQGHREYSSPLHF. The CDR3 DNA reads as TGTGCCAGCACCCAAGGTCATAGGGAATATAGTTCACCCCTCCACTTT.

Comment on this clonotype: The junction does not match germline at one end; this may be a read error. The V call is TRBV11-2, the J call TRBJ2-7, with 9 positions matching TRBD1. Germline lookup yields CDR1 SGHAT and CDR2 FQNNGV. The CDR3 covers 16 residues. Here the CDR3 DNA reads TGTGCCAGCATCGACCCGCCGGGACAGGGAAGCTACGAGCAATACTTC. It codes for CASIDPPGQGSYEQYF.

This clonotype was seen ten or more times. This sequence joins TRBV12-3 or TRBV12-4 and TRBJ1-5, with D perhaps TRBD1 (5 bases). The CDR3 is 14 residues long. The V end was cut by 2 bases, the J end by 5 bases, with 10 bases between. The CDR3 here is CASSLLGGYQPQHF. The CDR3 DNA follows: TGTGCCAGCAGTTTATTGGGGGGGTATCAGCCCCAGCATTTT.

About this clonotype: At one boundary the junction diverges from the germline segment, which might be a read error. This chain connects TRBV10-3 to TRBJ2-7, with 9 positions matching TRBD1. CDR3 length equals 14 residues. The germline gives CDR1 ENHRY, CDR2 SYGVKD. CDR3 coding DNA: TGTGCCATCAGTTATGGGACAGGGATCTACGGGCAGTACTTC. Its protein product is CAISYGTGIYGQYF.

The genes are TRBV6-5 and TRBJ2-2; possible D gene TRBD2, 6 bases. Germline CDR1 and CDR2: MNHEY and SVGAGI. With 2 bases removed from V and 13 bases from J, the gap between germline ends came to 20 bases. This CDR3 has 15 amino acids. This chain's CDR3 is CASSYAVEGTGTLFF. DNA for the CDR3: TGTGCCAGCAGTTACGCAGTGGAGGGCACCGGGACGCTGTTTTTT.

The V gene is TRBV12-3 or TRBV12-4, the J gene TRBJ2-3; perhaps TRBD2 as D (6 bases). This CDR3 contains 15 residues. V lost 7 bases to trimming and J lost 3 bases, with 17 bases between them. For the CDR3, the DNA is TGTGCCAGCATAATGAATAGCGGTGGGACAGATACGCAGTATTTT. It yields the protein CASIMNSGGTDTQYF.

With respect to this clonotype: A single base separates this from a much larger clone, so it may be a read error. V and J are TRBV28 and TRBJ2-7, with 9 bases aligning to TRBD1. V shed 10 bases and J 3 bases; nucleotides not matched to a gene: 10. Germline CDR1 reads MDHEN; CDR2 reads SYDVKM. CDR3 length: 14 residues. In DNA, the CDR3 is TGTGCCAACAGGACCGGGACAGGGAGCTACGAGCAGTACTTC. Its translation is CANRTGTGSYEQYF.

This chain links TRBV10-3 with TRBJ2-5, with 11 bases lining up with TRBD1. With 2 bases clipped from V and 14 bases from J, the junction kept 13 bases outside the gene matches. The CDR3 has 15 residues. Per the germline V gene, CDR1 is ENHRY and CDR2 is SYGVKD. The CDR3 nucleotides are TGTGCCATCAGTGAGCTGGACAGGGGGCGTCAGATCCAATACTTC. Amino acid sequence: CAISELDRGRQIQYF.

The table lists this clonotype with a count of one. This likely comes from a read error, as the CDR3 has no conserved phenylalanine or tryptophan at its end. The chain recombines TRBV14 with TRBJ2-1; the match to TRBD2 covers 14 bases. The V gene's germline CDR1 is SGHDN and CDR2 FVKESK. This CDR3 spans 16 amino acids. V shed 4 bases and J 8 bases; nucleotides not matched to a gene: 7. CDR3 loop: CASSPPGLAGEYEQFI. The CDR3, as DNA: TGTGCCAGCAGCCCTCCGGGACTAGCGGGAGAATATGAGCAGTTCATT.